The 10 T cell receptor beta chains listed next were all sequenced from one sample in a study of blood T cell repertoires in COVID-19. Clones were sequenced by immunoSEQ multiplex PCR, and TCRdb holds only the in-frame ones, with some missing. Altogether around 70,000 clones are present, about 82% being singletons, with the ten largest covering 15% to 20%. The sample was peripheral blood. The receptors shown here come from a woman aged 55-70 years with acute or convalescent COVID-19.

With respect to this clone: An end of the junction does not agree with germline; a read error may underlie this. CDR3 sequence: CASSALAGGGEVF. In nucleotides, the CDR3 is TGTGCCAGCAGCGCCTTGGCAGGGGGCGGAGAGGTCTTC. V and J are TRBV9 and TRBJ1-2; 8 bases map to TRBD1. Germline V CDR1 and CDR2: SGDLS, YYNGEE. This CDR3 is built from 13 residues.

CDR3 sequence: CASRANSSYEQYF. CDR3 in DNA: TGTGCCAGCAGGGCCAACAGTTCTTATGAGCAGTACTTC. The genes are TRBV7-9 and TRBJ2-7; D is uncertain. The ends were cut back, 6 bases at V and 7 bases at J, with 16 bases in the middle. The germline gives CDR1 SEHNR, CDR2 FQNEAQ (reference sequence). There are 13 residues in the CDR3.

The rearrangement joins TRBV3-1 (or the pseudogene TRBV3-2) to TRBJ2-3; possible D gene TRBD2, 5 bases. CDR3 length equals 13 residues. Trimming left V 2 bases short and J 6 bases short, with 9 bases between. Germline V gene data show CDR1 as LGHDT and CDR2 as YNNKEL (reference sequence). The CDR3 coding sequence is TGTGCCAGCAGCCAAATGGGCGGGGATACGCAGTATTTT. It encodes CASSQMGGDTQYF.

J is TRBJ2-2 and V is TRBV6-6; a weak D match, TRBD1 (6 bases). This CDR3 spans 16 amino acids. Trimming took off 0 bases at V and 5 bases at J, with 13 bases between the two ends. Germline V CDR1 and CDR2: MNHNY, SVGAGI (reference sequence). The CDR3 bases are TGTGCCAGCAGTTACTCGATAGGACAGCCTACCGGGGAGCTGTTTTTT. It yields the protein CASSYSIGQPTGELFF.

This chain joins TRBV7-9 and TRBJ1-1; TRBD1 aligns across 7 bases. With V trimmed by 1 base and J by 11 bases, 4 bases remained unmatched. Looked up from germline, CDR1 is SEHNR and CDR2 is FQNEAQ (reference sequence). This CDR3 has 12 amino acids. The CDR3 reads CASSLGDRVAFF. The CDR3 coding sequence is TGTGCCAGCAGCTTAGGAGACAGGGTCGCTTTCTTT.

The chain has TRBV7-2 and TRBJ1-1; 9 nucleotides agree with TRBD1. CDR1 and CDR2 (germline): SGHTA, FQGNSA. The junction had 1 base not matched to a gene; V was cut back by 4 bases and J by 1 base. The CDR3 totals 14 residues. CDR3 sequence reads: CASSYRGRNTEAFF. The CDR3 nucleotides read TGTGCCAGCAGCTACAGGGGGCGGAACACTGAAGCTTTCTTT.

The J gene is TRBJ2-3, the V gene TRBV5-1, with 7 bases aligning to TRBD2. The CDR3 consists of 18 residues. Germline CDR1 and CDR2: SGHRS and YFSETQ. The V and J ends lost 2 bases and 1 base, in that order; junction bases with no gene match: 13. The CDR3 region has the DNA TGCGCCAGCAGCTTCAAGCGGGGCTCACCGTTACGCACAGATACGCAGTATTTT. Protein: CASSFKRGSPLRTDTQYF. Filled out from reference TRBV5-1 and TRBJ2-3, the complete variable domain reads KAGVTQTPRYLIKTRGQQVTLSCSPISGHRSVSWYQQTPGQGLQFLFEYFSETQRNKGNFPGRFSGRQFSNSRSEMNVSTLELGDSALYLCASSFKRGSPLRTDTQYFGPGTRLTVL.

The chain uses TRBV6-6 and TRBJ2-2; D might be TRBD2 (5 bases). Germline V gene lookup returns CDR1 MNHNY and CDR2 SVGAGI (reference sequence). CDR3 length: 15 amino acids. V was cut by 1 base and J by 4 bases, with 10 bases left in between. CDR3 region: CASSYLRAGTGELFF. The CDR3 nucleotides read TGTGCCAGCAGTTACTTGAGGGCGGGCACCGGGGAGCTGTTTTTT.

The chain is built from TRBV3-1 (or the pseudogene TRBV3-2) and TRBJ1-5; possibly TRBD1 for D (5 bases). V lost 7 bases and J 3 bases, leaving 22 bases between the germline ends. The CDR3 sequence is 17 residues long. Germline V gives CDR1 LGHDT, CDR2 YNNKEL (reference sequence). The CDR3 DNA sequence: TGTGCCAGCATTGGGTCAGACAGCAAAACTTTCAATCAGCCCCAGCATTTT. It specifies CASIGSDSKTFNQPQHF.

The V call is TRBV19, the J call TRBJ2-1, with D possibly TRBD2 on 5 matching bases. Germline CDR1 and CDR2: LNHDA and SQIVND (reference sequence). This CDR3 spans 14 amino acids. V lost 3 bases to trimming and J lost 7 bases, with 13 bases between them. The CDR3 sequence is CASSMSGSGNEQFF. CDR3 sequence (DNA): TGTGCCAGTAGTATGTCGGGGTCAGGAAATGAGCAGTTCTTC.